These 10 T cell receptor beta chains originate from one sample sequenced in a study of shared clonotypes between healthy human individuals. Clones were read by immunoSEQ multiplex PCR, and TCRdb kept only the in-frame ones, dropping some. Counted here are a few million clones, just under 95% occurring once; the ten biggest clones make up about 1.7%. Naive CD8 isolation took CD45RO-negative cells positively selected for CCR7 and excluded terminally differentiated effector memory CD45RA+ cells. Sequenced sample: naive CD8+ T cells from PBMCs. The receptors shown here come from a young man in good health. Some clones in this sample may be carry-over from other donors' samples.

The chain links TRBV5-4 to TRBJ2-7; 9 bases line up with TRBD1. The CDR3 spans 14 residues. The germline CDR1 and CDR2 sequences are SGHNT and YYREEE (reference sequence). The V and J ends lost 3 bases and 6 bases, in that order; junction bases with no gene match: 7. This CDR3 is CASSWGTGPLEQYF. The CDR3 nucleotides are TGTGCCAGCAGCTGGGGGACAGGGCCCCTCGAGCAGTACTTC.

V gene TRBV11-1 combines with J gene TRBJ2-2; a weak D match, TRBD1 (7 bases). The CDR3 consists of 16 residues. Trimming took off 4 bases at V and 2 bases at J, with 14 bases between the two ends. The V gene's germline CDR1 is SGHAT and CDR2 FQDESV (reference sequence). The CDR3 is CASSYGGGSNTGELFF. The CDR3 DNA sequence: TGTGCCAGCAGCTATGGAGGGGGCAGCAACACCGGGGAGCTGTTTTTT.

The V and J genes are TRBV7-9 and TRBJ2-5, with 10 bases matching TRBD1. The DNA end favors TRBJ2-7, so the J call may be wrong. The CDR3 extends over 15 amino acids. Germline assignment: CDR1 SEHNR and CDR2 FQNEAQ (reference sequence). Here the CDR3 DNA reads TGTGCCAGCAGCCAGGGACAGGGGAAAGCCTACGAGCAGTACTTC. Amino acids: CASSQGQGKAYEQYF.

The chain is built from TRBV4-2 and TRBJ1-5, with D perhaps matching TRBD1 (6 bases). Trimming cost V 5 bases and J 4 bases, with 12 bases left between them. From germline, CDR1 is LGHNA and CDR2 YNFKEQ. The length of the CDR3 is 14 residues. This CDR3 is CASSSITGNQPQHF. For the CDR3, the DNA is TGTGCCAGCAGCAGTATTACAGGGAATCAGCCCCAGCATTTT.

The CDR3 region has the DNA TGTGCCAGCAAACCGGGACAGGGCTCCTACGAGCAGTACTTC. It codes for CASKPGQGSYEQYF. V is TRBV7-6 and J is TRBJ2-7; TRBD1 matches 9 bases. Germline V gives CDR1 SGHVS, CDR2 FNYEAQ. CDR3 size: 14 residues. J was trimmed by 0 bases and V by 7 bases; bases with no gene match: 4.

The chain employs TRBV10-3 and TRBJ1-2; perhaps TRBD1 as D (6 bases). V lost 3 bases and J lost 1, with 12 bases in between. Germline assignment: CDR1 ENHRY and CDR2 SYGVKD. The CDR3 is 15 amino acids. In DNA, the CDR3 is TGTGCCATCAGTGAAGGGACAACGTTTAACTATGGCTACACCTTC. Its translation: CAISEGTTFNYGYTF.

This sequence joins TRBV7-9 and TRBJ2-1, with 11 positions matching TRBD2. Trimming cost V 7 bases and J 8 bases; bases outside gene matches: 16. CDR3 length: 17 residues. Germline CDR1 SEHNR, CDR2 FQNEAQ (reference sequence). The CDR3 sequence: CASTTRSRIAGGDEQFF. The CDR3 coding sequence is TGTGCCAGCACCACGCGCTCGAGGATAGCGGGAGGGGATGAGCAGTTCTTC.

This chain uses TRBV28 with TRBJ1-5; D remains unclear. This CDR3 contains 16 residues. V lost 3 bases and J 3 bases, leaving 15 bases between the germline ends. Germline assignment: CDR1 MDHEN and CDR2 SYDVKM. The CDR3: CASSFLLDADNQPQHF. As DNA, the CDR3 is TGTGCCAGCAGTTTTCTCTTGGACGCGGACAATCAGCCCCAGCATTTT. Based on the CDR3 plus reference TRBV28 and TRBJ1-5, the full variable domain is DVKVTQSSRYLVKRTGEKVFLECVQDMDHENMFWYRQDPGLGLRLIYFSYDVKMKEKGDIPEGYSVSREKKERFSLILESASTNQTSMYLCASSFLLDADNQPQHFGDGTRLSIL.

This clone has a single count. The CDR3 reads CASSTKDRGDVTGELFF. For the CDR3, the DNA is TGTGCCAGCAGCACCAAAGACAGGGGGGATGTAACCGGGGAGCTGTTTTTT. The chain links TRBV7-9 to TRBJ2-2; 9 nucleotides match TRBD1. Per the germline V gene, CDR1 is SEHNR and CDR2 is FQNEAQ (reference sequence). J lost 5 bases, V lost 5 bases, and 12 bases had no gene match. The CDR3 runs 17 residues.

V usage is TRBV11-2 and J usage is TRBJ2-3; 12 nucleotides agree with TRBD2. The CDR3 consists of 16 residues. Trimming at V came to 5 bases and at J to 6 bases, leaving 9 bases not matched to a gene. CDR1 SGHAT and CDR2 FQNNGV come from the germline V gene. CDR3 sequence: CASSPRTSGNYDTQYF. As DNA, the CDR3 is TGTGCCAGCAGCCCCCGGACTAGCGGGAATTACGATACGCAGTATTTT.